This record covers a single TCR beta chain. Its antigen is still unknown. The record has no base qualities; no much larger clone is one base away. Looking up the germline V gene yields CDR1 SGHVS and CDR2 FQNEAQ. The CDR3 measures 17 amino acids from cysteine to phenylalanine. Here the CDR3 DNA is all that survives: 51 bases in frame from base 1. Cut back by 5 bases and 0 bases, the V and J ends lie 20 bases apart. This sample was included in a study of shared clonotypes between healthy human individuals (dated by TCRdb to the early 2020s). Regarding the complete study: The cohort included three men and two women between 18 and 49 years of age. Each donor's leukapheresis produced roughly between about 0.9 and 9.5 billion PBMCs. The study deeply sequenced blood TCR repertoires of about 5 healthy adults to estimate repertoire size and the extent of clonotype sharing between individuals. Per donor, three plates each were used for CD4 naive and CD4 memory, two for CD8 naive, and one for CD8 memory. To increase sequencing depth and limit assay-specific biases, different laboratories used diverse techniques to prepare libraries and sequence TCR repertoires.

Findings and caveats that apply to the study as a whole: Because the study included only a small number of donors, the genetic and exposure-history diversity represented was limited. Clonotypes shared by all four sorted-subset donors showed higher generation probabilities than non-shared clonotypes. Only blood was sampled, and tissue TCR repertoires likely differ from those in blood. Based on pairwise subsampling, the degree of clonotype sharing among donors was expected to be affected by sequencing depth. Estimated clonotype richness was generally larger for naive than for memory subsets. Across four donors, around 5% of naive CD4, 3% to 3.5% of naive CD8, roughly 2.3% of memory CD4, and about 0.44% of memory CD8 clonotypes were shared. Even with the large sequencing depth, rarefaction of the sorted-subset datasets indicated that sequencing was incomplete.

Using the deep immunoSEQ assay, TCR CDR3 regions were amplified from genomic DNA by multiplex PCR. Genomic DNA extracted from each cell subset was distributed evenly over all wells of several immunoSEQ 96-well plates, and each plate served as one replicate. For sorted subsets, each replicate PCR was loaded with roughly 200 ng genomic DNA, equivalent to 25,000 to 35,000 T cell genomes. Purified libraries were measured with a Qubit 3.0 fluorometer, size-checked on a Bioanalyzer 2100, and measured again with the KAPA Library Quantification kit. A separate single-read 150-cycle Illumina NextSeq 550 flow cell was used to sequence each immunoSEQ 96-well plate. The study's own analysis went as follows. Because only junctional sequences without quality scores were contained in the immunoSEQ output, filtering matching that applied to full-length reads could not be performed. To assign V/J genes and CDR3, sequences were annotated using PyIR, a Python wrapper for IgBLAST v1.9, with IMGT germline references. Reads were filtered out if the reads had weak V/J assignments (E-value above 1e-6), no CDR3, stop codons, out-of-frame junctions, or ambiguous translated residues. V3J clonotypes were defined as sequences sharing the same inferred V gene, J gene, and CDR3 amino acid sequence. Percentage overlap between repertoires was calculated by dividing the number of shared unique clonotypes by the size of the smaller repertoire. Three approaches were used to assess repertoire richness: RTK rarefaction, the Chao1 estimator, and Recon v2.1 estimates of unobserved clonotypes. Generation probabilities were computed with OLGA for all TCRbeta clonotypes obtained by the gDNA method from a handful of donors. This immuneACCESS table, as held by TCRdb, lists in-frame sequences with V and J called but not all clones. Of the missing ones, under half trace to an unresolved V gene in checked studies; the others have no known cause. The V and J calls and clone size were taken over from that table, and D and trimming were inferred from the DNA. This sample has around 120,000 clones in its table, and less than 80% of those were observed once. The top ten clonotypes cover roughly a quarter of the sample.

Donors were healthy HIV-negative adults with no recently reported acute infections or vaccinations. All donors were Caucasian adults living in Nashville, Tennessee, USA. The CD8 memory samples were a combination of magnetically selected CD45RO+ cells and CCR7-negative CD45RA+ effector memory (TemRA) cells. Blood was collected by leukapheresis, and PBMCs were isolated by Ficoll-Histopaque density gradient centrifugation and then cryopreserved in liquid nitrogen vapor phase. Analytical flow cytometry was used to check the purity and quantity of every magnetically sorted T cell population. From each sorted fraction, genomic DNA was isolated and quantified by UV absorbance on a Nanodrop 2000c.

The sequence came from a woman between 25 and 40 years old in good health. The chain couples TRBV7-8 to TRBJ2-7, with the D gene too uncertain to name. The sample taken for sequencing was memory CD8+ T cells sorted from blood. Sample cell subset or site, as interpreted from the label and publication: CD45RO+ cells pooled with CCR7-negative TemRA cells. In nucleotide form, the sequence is TGTGCCAGCAGCCCAACCCCTAGAACAGTATACTCCTACGAGCAGTACTTC. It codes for CASSPTPRTVYSYEQYF.